A selection of T cell receptor beta chains follows, all from one sample in a study of blood T cells in healthy people across ages. TCRdb reprocessed the 5' RACE reads with MiXCR, giving one entry per CDR3 protein. Among 800,000 to 1,000,000 distinct CDR3 sequences listed, about 44% were seen once. The sample taken for sequencing was blood. These receptors all come from a man aged 25 to 45 in good health. Both conserved end residues are part of each CDR3. D genes are given only for firm matches. The size entry is marked missing in some rows and otherwise reads once, few, many or a size class.

V,size,D,J,CDR3,DNA
TRBV20-1,.,.,TRBJ2-3,CSARGSGTLSTDTQYF,TGCAGTGCTAGGGGGAGCGGTACGCTCAGCACAGATACGCAGTATTTT
TRBV13,few,TRBD1,TRBJ1-2,CASSPRDRGLANYGYTF,TGTGCCAGCAGCCCGAGGGACAGGGGCTTAGCTAACTATGGCTACACCTTC
TRBV6-1,.,TRBD2,TRBJ2-1,CASTGGGLAGFSYNEQFF,TGTGCCAGCACTGGGGGGGGACTAGCGGGGTTCTCCTACAATGAGCAGTTCTTC
TRBV15,.,TRBD1,TRBJ1-2,CTTSRQGSDYTF,TGTACCACCAGCAGACAGGGTAGCGACTACACCTTC
TRBV5-6,.,.,TRBJ2-3,CASSPRGRTTDTQYF,TGTGCCAGCAGCCCCAGAGGCAGGACCACAGATACGCAGTATTTT
TRBV20-1,.,TRBD1,TRBJ1-2,CSARDPTGGEARGYTF,TGCAGTGCTAGAGATCCGACAGGGGGCGAGGCGCGGGGCTACACCTTC
TRBV4-2,few,TRBD2,TRBJ2-1,CASSQDWTSGGNSYNEQFF,TGTGCCAGCAGCCAAGATTGGACTAGCGGGGGGAACTCCTACAATGAGCAGTTCTTC
TRBV15,.,.,TRBJ2-6,CATSSPTEGNTGANVLTF,TGTGCCACCAGCAGCCCCACGGAGGGGAACACTGGGGCCAACGTCCTGACTTTC
TRBV4-3,few,.,TRBJ2-7,CASSQDRSGGLSYEQYF,TGCGCCAGCAGCCAAGATCGGAGCGGAGGCCTTTCCTACGAGCAGTACTTC
TRBV6-5,few,.,TRBJ2-5,CASSSQPGDQETQYF,TGTGCCAGCAGTTCCCAACCAGGGGACCAAGAGACCCAGTACTTC
TRBV15,few,TRBD2,TRBJ2-3,CATSGSGVRTDTQYF,TGTGCCACCAGCGGAAGCGGGGTGAGGACAGATACGCAGTATTTT
TRBV7-8,.,.,TRBJ2-7,CASSLGSLGASYEQYF,TGTGCCAGCAGCTTAGGGTCTCTGGGGGCATCGTACGAGCAGTACTTC
TRBV24-1,few,.,TRBJ2-3,CATSDPRTGSTDTQYF,TGTGCCACCAGTGACCCCCGGACGGGGAGCACAGATACGCAGTATTTT
TRBV20-1,.,.,TRBJ2-7,CSASPALEATEQYF,TGCAGTGCTAGCCCGGCGCTCGAAGCAACCGAGCAGTACTTC
TRBV10-3,.,TRBD2,TRBJ2-1,CTISESSGGTYNEQFF,TGTACCATCAGTGAGTCTAGCGGGGGGACTTACAATGAGCAGTTCTTC
TRBV27,.,TRBD2,TRBJ2-5,CASSGTSGGPSGTQYF,TGTGCCAGCAGTGGGACTAGCGGGGGTCCAAGTGGGACCCAGTACTTC
TRBV12-3/TRBV12-4,.,.,TRBJ2-2,CASSSGTALPNTGELFF,TGTGCCAGCAGCTCCGGGACTGCCCTCCCAAACACCGGGGAGCTGTTTTTT
TRBV7-2,few,.,TRBJ2-3,CASSSNRLDTQYF,TGTGCCAGCAGCTCAAACCGACTAGATACGCAGTATTTT
TRBV12-5,.,.,TRBJ1-5,CASIRHSNQPQHF,TGTGCTAGCATTCGGCATAGCAATCAGCCCCAGCATTTT
TRBV10-2,.,TRBD2,TRBJ2-5,CASRGASGETETQYF,TGCGCCAGCAGGGGGGCTAGCGGGGAGACAGAGACCCAGTACTTC
TRBV4-1,.,.,TRBJ1-2,CASSQDPGIGYGYTF,TGCGCCAGCAGCCAAGATCCGGGGATCGGCTATGGCTACACCTTC
TRBV6-6,.,TRBD2,TRBJ2-5,CASSLKRGGLETQYF,TGTGCCAGCAGCCTAAAGCGGGGGGGCCTAGAGACCCAGTACTTC
TRBV28,many,.,TRBJ2-7,CASSLFGYEQYF,TGTGCCAGCAGCCTCTTTGGCTACGAGCAGTACTTC
TRBV2,.,.,TRBJ2-1,CASGTERFYNEQFF,TGTGCCAGCGGCACGGAGAGATTCTACAATGAGCAGTTCTTC
TRBV20-1,.,.,TRBJ1-2,CSASAQSNYGYTF,TGCAGTGCTAGTGCACAGAGTAACTATGGCTACACCTTC
TRBV11-2,few,TRBD2,TRBJ2-7,CASSWGTSVGEQYF,TGTGCCAGCAGCTGGGGGACTAGCGTTGGCGAGCAGTACTTC
TRBV6-2/TRBV6-3,.,.,TRBJ1-5,CASSLTQGQPQHF,TGTGCCAGCAGTTTGACCCAAGGACAGCCCCAGCATTTT
TRBV25-1,few,.,TRBJ2-3,CASSLWQGNTDTQYF,TGTGCCAGCAGTCTTTGGCAGGGAAACACAGATACGCAGTATTTT
TRBV6-5,.,.,TRBJ1-2,CASSDPGHPYGYTF,TGTGCCAGCAGTGACCCGGGACATCCCTATGGCTACACCTTC
TRBV4-3,.,TRBD2,TRBJ2-1,CASSQEAGGPKNKQFF,TGCGCCAGCAGCCAAGAAGCGGGGGGGCCCAAGAATAAGCAGTTCTTC
TRBV7-2,.,.,TRBJ1-4,CASRAGNRKGEKLFF,TGTGCCAGCAGGGCCGGAAACAGGAAAGGGGAAAAACTGTTTTTT
TRBV7-2,few,.,TRBJ2-3,CASSLMFVDTQYF,TGTGCCAGCAGCTTAATGTTTGTGGATACGCAGTATTTT
TRBV5-4,.,.,TRBJ1-3,CASSAEVNTIYF,TGTGCCAGCAGCGCCGAAGTAAACACCATATATTTT
TRBV9,.,.,TRBJ2-5,CASSVATAETQYF,TGTGCCAGCAGCGTAGCAACGGCAGAGACCCAGTACTTC
TRBV27,.,.,TRBJ2-1,CASSVTRVDEQFF,TGTGCCAGCAGTGTGACTAGAGTCGATGAGCAGTTCTTC
TRBV30,.,TRBD2,TRBJ2-2,CAWSSGTINAGELFF,TGTGCCTGGAGTTCCGGGACTATAAACGCCGGGGAGCTGTTTTTT
TRBV9,.,TRBD2,TRBJ2-1,CASSGGGASGYNEQFF,TGTGCCAGCAGCGGGGGAGGGGCTAGCGGGTACAATGAGCAGTTCTTC
TRBV21-1,.,.,TRBJ2-7,CASTEPRTGLDEQYF,TGTGCCAGCACCGAACCCCGGACAGGGCTCGACGAGCAGTACTTC
TRBV6-1,.,TRBD2,TRBJ2-1,CASSVLAGGDDEQFF,TGTGCCAGCAGTGTCCTAGCGGGGGGCGACGATGAGCAGTTCTTC
TRBV7-2,few,TRBD1,TRBJ2-1,CASSLEQGVFHEQFF,TGTGCCAGCAGCTTAGAACAGGGGGTTTTCCATGAGCAGTTCTTC
TRBV4-1,.,.,TRBJ1-2,CASSQDHGLGYGYTF,TGCGCCAGCAGCCAAGATCACGGCCTGGGCTATGGCTACACCTTC
TRBV29-1,few,.,TRBJ1-3,CSVEVGAGNTIYF,TGCAGCGTTGAAGTGGGTGCTGGAAACACCATATATTTT
TRBV30,few,.,TRBJ1-2,CAEMTTEGYTF,TGTGCCGAGATGACAACGGAAGGCTACACCTTC
TRBV6-6,.,TRBD1,TRBJ1-5,CASSYPGQGLNQPQHF,TGTGCCAGCAGTTACCCCGGACAGGGCCTCAATCAGCCCCAGCATTTT
TRBV4-2,few,.,TRBJ2-1,CASSQDSAGDNEQFF,TGTGCCAGCAGCCAAGATTCGGCAGGGGACAATGAGCAGTTCTTC
TRBV27,.,TRBD1,TRBJ1-2,CASSLSGNRGLRGYTF,TGTGCCAGCAGTTTATCAGGGAACAGGGGGCTCCGGGGCTACACCTTC